This T cell receptor (beta chain) was obtained from a study of T cell repertoires in cytomegalovirus infection. Study overall: Recently identified HLA-C-restricted and well-studied HLA-B-restricted CMV epitopes were used. Both a matching HLA type and CMV infection were indicated by public TCR beta signatures.

This CDR3 contains 14 residues. J was trimmed by 5 bases and V by 2 bases; bases with no gene match: 4. Germline V gene lookup returns CDR1 MNHEY and CDR2 SVGAGI. This clonotype was detected only a few times. The antigen remains undetermined. MiXCR was run by TCRdb on the reads, yielding one entry per CDR3 protein. The sample carries about 890,000 distinct CDR3 sequences, approximately 31% recorded once. Notes on the study in general: Predominance within the ex vivo response was attributable to HLA-C-restricted CMV-specific TCR beta clonotypes.

This chain links TRBV6-5 with TRBJ1-2; 8 bases match TRBD1. Material: cultured CD8+ T cells from PBMCs, obtained from culture after CMV antigen stimulation. The sequence derives from a human donor in good health (CMV status not recorded). Some clones in this sample may be carry-over from other donors' samples. The CDR3 DNA is TGTGCCAGCAGTTACCTCGGACAGGGATATGGCTACACCTTC. Translating it yields CASSYLGQGYGYTF.